Presented here are 15 T cell receptor beta chains from one specimen sequenced in a study of T cells in Graves' hyperthyroidism and ophthalmopathy. TCR beta CDR3 regions were amplified from RNA. The HTBI set primed first-round TCR CDR3 RT-PCR. MiXCR was run by TCRdb on the multiplex PCR reads, yielding one entry per CDR3 protein. The data contain about 640,000 distinct CDR3 sequences, less than 25% of them seen just once; the ten biggest clones take up roughly 30%. The sample comprised blood. Every receptor here comes from a man aged 30 to 45 with Graves' ophthalmopathy.

About this clonotype: Given the absence of the conserved phenylalanine or tryptophan at the CDR3 end, a read error is likely. The chain carries TRBV7-3 and TRBJ1-1, with 7 bases fitting TRBD1. Unmatched junction bases numbered 9, after V lost 2 bases and J lost 3 bases. Germline CDR1 and CDR2: SGHTA and FQGTGA. The CDR3 has 16 amino acids. This CDR3 is CASSLRLAGTDTEAFY. CDR3 coding DNA: TGTGCCAGCAGCTTACGATTAGCTGGGACAGACACTGAAGCTTTCTAT.

This clonotype has only a few counts. This may be a read error: a much more frequent sequence differs by one nucleotide. The V gene is TRBV6-1, the J gene TRBJ2-7; unclear D gene. The CDR3 loop spans 11 amino acids. Trimming removed 8 bases at V and 0 bases at J, with 5 bases between. Germline CDR1 and CDR2: MNHNS and SASEGT. DNA for the CDR3: TGTGCCAGCTGGGACTCCTACGAGCAGTACTTC. It translates to CASWDSYEQYF.

This clonotype was counted between two and nine times. The chain carries TRBV28 and TRBJ1-2, with D possibly TRBD1 on 6 matching bases. CDR3 length: 13 amino acids. Per germline, CDR1 MDHEN and CDR2 SYDVKM. Trimming removed 6 bases at V and 4 bases at J, with 12 bases between. CDR3 amino acids: CASREGGVYGYTF. CDR3 bases: TGTGCCAGCAGGGAGGGGGGTGTCTATGGCTACACCTTC.

The sample holds a few counts of this clonotype. The chain has TRBV29-1 and TRBJ2-1; 12 bases agree with TRBD2. This CDR3 spans 15 amino acids. V lost 4 bases and J lost 12; bases outside the gene matches: 13. From germline, CDR1 is SQVTM and CDR2 ANQGSEA. The CDR3 bases are TGCAGCGTTGCCACCCAGCTAGCGGGAGGGCCGGGGCAGTTCTTC. This translates into CSVATQLAGGPGQFF.

This sequence joins TRBV28 and TRBJ2-1, with D possibly TRBD2 on 6 matching bases. This CDR3 contains 14 residues. CDR1 and CDR2 from the germline V gene are MDHEN and SYDVKM. With 9 bases removed from V and 11 bases from J, the gap between germline ends came to 23 bases. CDR3 sequence: CASHQAGTEKKQFF. CDR3 nucleotides: TGTGCCAGTCATCAGGCGGGGACGGAAAAAAAGCAGTTCTTC.

This clonotype was seen only a few times. V and J are TRBV4-1 and TRBJ2-7, with D possibly matching TRBD1 (9 bases). Trimming cost V 2 bases and J 2 bases, with 19 bases left between them. This CDR3 is 17 amino acids long. Germline assignment: CDR1 MGHRA and CDR2 YSYEKL. CDR3 sequence reads: CASSQTAGGQGTYEQYF. CDR3 in DNA: TGCGCCAGCAGCCAAACCGCGGGAGGACAGGGGACCTACGAGCAGTACTTC.

This clonotype was seen a few times. This rearrangement joins TRBV6-1 to TRBJ2-7; 9 nucleotides align to TRBD1. The CDR3 has 15 residues. Germline lookup yields CDR1 MNHNS and CDR2 SASEGT. V gave up 6 bases and J gave up 3 bases; unmatched junction bases: 9. CDR3 DNA: TGTGCCAGCAGCAACCCGGGACAGGGATACTACGAGCAGTACTTC. Protein product: CASSNPGQGYYEQYF.

This clonotype appeared a single time. The rearrangement joins TRBV29-1 to TRBJ2-5; D uncertain. Per the germline V gene, CDR1 is SQVTM and CDR2 is ANQGSEA. The CDR3 consists of 10 residues. V was trimmed by 4 bases and J by 5 bases, leaving 5 bases between them. Written as DNA, the CDR3 is TGCAGCGTTGCCGGGGAGACCCAGTACTTC. It yields the protein CSVAGETQYF. Full variable domain (missing parts from reference TRBV29-1 and TRBJ2-5): SAVISQKPSRDICQRGTSLTIQCQVDSQVTMMFWYRQQPGQSLTLIATANQGSEATYESGFVIDKFPISRPNLTFSTLTVSNMSPEDSSIYLCSVAGETQYFGPGTRLLVL.

V gene TRBV4-3 combines with J gene TRBJ2-4, with 7 bases that match TRBD2. Germline V lookup: CDR1 LGHNA, CDR2 YSLEER. The CDR3 totals 17 residues. The V and J ends lost 0 bases and 0 bases, in that order; junction bases with no gene match: 5. Written as DNA, the CDR3 is TGCGCCAGCAGCCAAGAGATGGGGGGGGTAGCCAAAAACATTCAGTACTTC. Its translation is CASSQEMGGVAKNIQYF.

This clonotype appeared many times. The chain employs TRBV9 and TRBJ2-7, with TRBD1 identical over 7 bases. The germline gives CDR1 SGDLS, CDR2 YYNGEE. V gave up 3 bases and J gave up 2 bases; unmatched junction bases: 5. CDR3 length: 14 residues. CDR3 coding DNA: TGTGCCAGCAGCGCGACGGGACAGACCTACGAGCAGTACTTC. Translated: CASSATGQTYEQYF.

This clonotype was counted a few times. The chain uses TRBV3-1 and TRBJ2-1; the D call may be TRBD1 or TRBD2 (6 bases each). The CDR3 consists of 18 residues. CDR1 LGHDT and CDR2 YNNKEL come from the germline V gene (reference sequence). V was shortened by 3 bases and J by 1 base, with 19 bases between the two germline ends. CDR3 region: CASSHPVGGFLSYNEQFF. The CDR3, as DNA: TGTGCCAGCAGCCACCCTGTAGGGGGGTTTCTATCCTACAATGAGCAGTTCTTC.

The chain joins TRBV28 to TRBJ2-7, with TRBD1 identical over 10 bases. V dropped 4 bases and J dropped 5; count of bases not matched to a gene: 8. The CDR3 spans 15 residues. CDR1 is MDHEN and CDR2 is SYDVKM in the germline V gene. The CDR3 DNA sequence: TGTGCCAGCAGTTCACCGGGACAGGGGTCTAACGAGCAGTACTTC. It yields the protein CASSSPGQGSNEQYF.

Notes on this clonotype: Germline and junction disagree at one end, which may indicate a read error. This chain joins TRBV27 and TRBJ1-1, with 7 bases aligning to TRBD1. Germline V gives CDR1 MNHEY, CDR2 SMNVEV (reference sequence). The CDR3 extends over 15 amino acids. The CDR3 bases are TGTGCCAGCAATTTAAGGGGACAGATGAACACTGAAGCTTTCTTT. It encodes CASNLRGQMNTEAFF.

The rearrangement joins TRBV30 to TRBJ2-1; maybe TRBD2 (7 bases). The CDR3 runs 15 residues. Germline loops: CDR1 GTSNPN, CDR2 SVGIG (reference sequence). Trimming left V 8 bases short and J 0 bases short, with 17 bases between. For the CDR3, the DNA is TGTGCCGGGGAGGGGGAGTTCAGCTCCTACAATGAGCAGTTCTTC. Translating it yields CAGEGEFSSYNEQFF.

The chain has TRBV28 and TRBJ2-6; D unclear. Trimming shortened V by 5 bases and J by 0 bases, and 8 bases separated the two germline ends. This CDR3 is 15 amino acids long. The germline V gene has CDR1 MDHEN and CDR2 SYDVKM. Written as DNA, the CDR3 is TGTGCCAGCAGTCCACGCGCCTCTGGGGCCAACGTCCTGACTTTC. Its translation is CASSPRASGANVLTF. Filled out from reference TRBV28 and TRBJ2-6, the complete variable domain reads DVKVTQSSRYLVKRTGEKVFLECVQDMDHENMFWYRQDPGLGLRLIYFSYDVKMKEKGDIPEGYSVSREKKERFSLILESASTNQTSMYLCASSPRASGANVLTFGAGSRLTVL.